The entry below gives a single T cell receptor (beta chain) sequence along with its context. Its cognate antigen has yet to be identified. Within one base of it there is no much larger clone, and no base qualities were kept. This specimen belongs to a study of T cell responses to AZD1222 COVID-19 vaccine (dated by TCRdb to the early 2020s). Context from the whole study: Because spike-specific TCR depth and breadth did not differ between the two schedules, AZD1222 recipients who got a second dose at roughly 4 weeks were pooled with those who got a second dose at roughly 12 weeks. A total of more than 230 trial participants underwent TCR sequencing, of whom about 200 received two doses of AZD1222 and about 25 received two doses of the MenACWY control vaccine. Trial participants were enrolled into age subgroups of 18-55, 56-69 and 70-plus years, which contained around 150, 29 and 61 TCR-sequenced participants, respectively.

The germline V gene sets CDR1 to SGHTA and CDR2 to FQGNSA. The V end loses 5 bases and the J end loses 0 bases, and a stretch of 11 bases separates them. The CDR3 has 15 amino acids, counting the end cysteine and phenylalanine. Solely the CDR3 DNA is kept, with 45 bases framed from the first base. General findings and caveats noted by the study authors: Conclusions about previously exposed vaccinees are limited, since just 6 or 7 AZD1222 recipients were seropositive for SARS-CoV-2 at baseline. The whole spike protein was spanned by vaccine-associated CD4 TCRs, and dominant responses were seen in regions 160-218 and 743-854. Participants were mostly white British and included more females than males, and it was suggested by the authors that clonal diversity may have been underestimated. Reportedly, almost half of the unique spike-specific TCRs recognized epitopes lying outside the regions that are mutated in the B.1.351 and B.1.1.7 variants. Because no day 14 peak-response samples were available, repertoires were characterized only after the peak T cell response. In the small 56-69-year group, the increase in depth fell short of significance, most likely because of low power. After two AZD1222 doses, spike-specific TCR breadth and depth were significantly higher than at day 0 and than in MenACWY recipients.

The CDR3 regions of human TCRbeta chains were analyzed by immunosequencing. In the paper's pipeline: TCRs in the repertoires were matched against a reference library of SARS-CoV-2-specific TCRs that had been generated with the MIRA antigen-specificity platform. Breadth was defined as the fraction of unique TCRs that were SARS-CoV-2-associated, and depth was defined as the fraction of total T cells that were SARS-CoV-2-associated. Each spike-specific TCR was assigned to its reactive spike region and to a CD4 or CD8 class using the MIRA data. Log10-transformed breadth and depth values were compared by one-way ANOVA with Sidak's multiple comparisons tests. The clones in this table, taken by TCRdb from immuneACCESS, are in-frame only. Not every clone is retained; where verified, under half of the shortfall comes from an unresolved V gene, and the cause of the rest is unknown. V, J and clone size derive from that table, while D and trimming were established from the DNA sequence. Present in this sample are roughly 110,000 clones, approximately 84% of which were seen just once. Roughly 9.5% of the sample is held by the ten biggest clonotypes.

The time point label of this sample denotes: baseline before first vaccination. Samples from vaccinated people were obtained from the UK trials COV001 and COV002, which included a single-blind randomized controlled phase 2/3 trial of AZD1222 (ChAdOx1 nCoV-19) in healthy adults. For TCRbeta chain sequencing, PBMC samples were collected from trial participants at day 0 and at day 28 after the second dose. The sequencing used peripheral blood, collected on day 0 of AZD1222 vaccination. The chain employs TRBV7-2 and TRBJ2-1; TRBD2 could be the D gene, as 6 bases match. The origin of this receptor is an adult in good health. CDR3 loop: CASSLSGSSYNEQFF. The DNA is TGTGCCAGCAGCCTTAGCGGTAGCTCCTACAATGAGCAGTTCTTC.